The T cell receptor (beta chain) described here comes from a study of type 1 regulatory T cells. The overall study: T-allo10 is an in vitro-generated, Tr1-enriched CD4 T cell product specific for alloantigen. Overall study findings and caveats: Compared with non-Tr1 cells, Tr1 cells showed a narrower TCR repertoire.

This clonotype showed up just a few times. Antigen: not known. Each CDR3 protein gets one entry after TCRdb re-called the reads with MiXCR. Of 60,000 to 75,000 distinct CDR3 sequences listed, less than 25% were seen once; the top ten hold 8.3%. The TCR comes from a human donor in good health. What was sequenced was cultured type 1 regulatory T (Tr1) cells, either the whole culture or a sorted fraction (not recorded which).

CDR3 protein: CASSLHDGELFF. The CDR3 DNA reads TGTGCCAGCAGTTTACATGACGGGGAGCTGTTTTTT. The chain uses TRBV12-3 or TRBV12-4 and TRBJ2-2; no firm D call. V was trimmed by 2 bases and J by 7 bases, leaving 5 bases between them. This CDR3 region has 12 residues.